This entry features one T cell receptor beta chain sequence. This entry comes from a study of OX40 agonist ivuxolimab in advanced cancers. Across the whole study: Partial responses were observed in three patients, of whom one had hepatocellular carcinoma and two had cutaneous melanoma.

Libraries were prepared by immunoSEQ multiplex PCR; TCRdb keeps only in-frame clonotypes and omits some of them. The table includes about 79,000 clones, around 90% detected once. V was clipped by 1 base and J by 5 bases; unmatched bases: 9. The CDR3 is 18 residues long. Germline V gene sequence: CDR1 MGHRA, CDR2 YSYEKL. Material: CD4+ or CD8+ T cells sorted from blood, obtained in a trial of the OX40 agonist ivuxolimab. The J gene is TRBJ2-3, the V gene TRBV4-1; 13 bases map to TRBD2. This receptor was taken from an adult with an advanced solid tumor such as melanoma, head and neck, liver or kidney cancer. The CDR3, as DNA: TGCGCCAGCAGCCAAGTATTACTAGCGGGGGGGCGGAGAGATACGCAGTATTTT. It is translated as CASSQVLLAGGRRDTQYF.